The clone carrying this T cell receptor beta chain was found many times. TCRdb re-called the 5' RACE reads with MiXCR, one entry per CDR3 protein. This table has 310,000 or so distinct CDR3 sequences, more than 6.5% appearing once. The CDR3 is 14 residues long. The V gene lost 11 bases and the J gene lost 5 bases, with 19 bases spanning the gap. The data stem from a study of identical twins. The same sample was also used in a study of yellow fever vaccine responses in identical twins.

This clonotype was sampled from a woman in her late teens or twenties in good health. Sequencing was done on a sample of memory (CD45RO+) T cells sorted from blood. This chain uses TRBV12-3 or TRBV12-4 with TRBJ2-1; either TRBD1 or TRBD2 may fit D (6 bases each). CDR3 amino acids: CAAGRGAIHNEQFF. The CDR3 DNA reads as TGTGCCGCCGGAAGGGGGGCAATTCACAATGAGCAGTTCTTC.